A selection of T cell receptor beta chains follows, all from one sample in a study of control samples from healthy donors and cancer patients. The protocol was immunoSEQ multiplex PCR, while the TCRdb copy is restricted to in-frame clones and leaves out a portion. The profile shows fewer than 110,000 clones, around 89% of them singletons. Material: blood. The origin of the receptors is a man aged 25-45 years in good health. Both conserved end residues are part of each CDR3. The D gene is left open where the match is weak. Expanded clones get a size class; other rows say once, few or many, or leave the size out.

d_gene	v_gene	j_gene	abundance	CDR3nt	CDR3aa
-	TRBV19	TRBJ1-2	-	TGTGCCAGTAGTATTCAGTGGACAAGTGGTTATGGCTACACCTTC	CASSIQWTSGYGYTF
-	TRBV28	TRBJ1-1	-	TGTGCCAGCAGTTCGCGATTCGAAGCTTTCTTT	CASSSRFEAFF
TRBD1	TRBV5-4	TRBJ2-5	-	TGTGCCAGCAGCCGTGGACAGGGACAAGAGACCCAGTACTTC	CASSRGQGQETQYF
TRBD1	TRBV29-1	TRBJ1-1	-	TGCAGCGGATCGACAGGGGGTAACACTGAAGCTTTCTTT	CSGSTGGNTEAFF
-	TRBV27	TRBJ1-6	few	TGTGCCAGCAGTTTTTGGTACGGACAGTATAATTCACCCCTCCACTTT	CASSFWYGQYNSPLHF
-	TRBV6-2/TRBV6-3	TRBJ2-5	-	TGTGCCAGCAGCCAGGGATGGTTCCTGGAGACCCAGTACTTC	CASSQGWFLETQYF
-	TRBV7-2	TRBJ2-1	-	TGTGCCAGCAGCCCCCAGGGAGCAACCTACAATGAGCAGTTCTTC	CASSPQGATYNEQFF
TRBD1	TRBV7-2	TRBJ2-5	-	TGTGCCAGCAGCGTGACAGGGGTTAAGGAGACCCAGTACTTC	CASSVTGVKETQYF
TRBD1	TRBV7-8	TRBJ1-5	-	TGTGCCAGCAGCCGAACCCGGGACAGGGGTCATCAGCCCCAGCATTTT	CASSRTRDRGHQPQHF
-	TRBV2	TRBJ1-4	-	TGTGCCAGCCGGAGGGAAGGTAATGAAAAACTGTTTTTT	CASRREGNEKLFF
-	TRBV7-6	TRBJ2-5	-	TGTGCCAGCAGCCTTCCCGTAGGCAGGGTCGAGACCCAGTACTTC	CASSLPVGRVETQYF
-	TRBV11-1	TRBJ1-1	-	TGTGCCAGCAGCTTTACTCAGGGGATACACCGGGCTTTCTTT	CASSFTQGIHRAFF
-	TRBV15	TRBJ2-1	-	TGTGCCACCAGCTCTCCCCCCTACAATGAGCAGTTCTTC	CATSSPPYNEQFF
-	TRBV3-1/TRBV3-2	TRBJ1-6	-	TGTGCCAGCAGCCAAGTCACCGGGACGGGGAATAATTCACCCCTCCACTTT	CASSQVTGTGNNSPLHF
-	TRBV7-8	TRBJ2-2	-	TGTGCCAGCAGCTTAGTGAGCCAGATCGAGGCCGGGGAGCTGTTTTTT	CASSLVSQIEAGELFF
-	TRBV2	TRBJ2-5	few	TGTGCCAGCAGTGAAATACGGTCCGGGGGGACCCAGTACTTC	CASSEIRSGGTQYF
-	TRBV30	TRBJ1-1	once	TGTGCCTGGACCGATCAAGTGCTGGCTGAAGCTTTCTTT	CAWTDQVLAEAFF
TRBD1	TRBV4-1	TRBJ2-2	-	TGCGCCAGCAGCCAATCCCCGGGACAGGTAAACACCGGGGAGCTGTTTTTT	CASSQSPGQVNTGELFF
TRBD2	TRBV7-8	TRBJ2-7	few	TGTGCCAGCAGCCCCGGGACTAGCGGGAGACACTACGAGCAGTACTTC	CASSPGTSGRHYEQYF
-	TRBV29-1	TRBJ1-3	once	TGCAGCGTTGTGGGAGCCGGAAACACCATATATTTT	CSVVGAGNTIYF
-	TRBV11-2	TRBJ2-5	-	TGTGCCAGCAGCTCTTGGGGGACAGAGACCCAGTACTTC	CASSSWGTETQYF
TRBD1	TRBV27	TRBJ1-2	-	TGTGCCAGCAGTAACAGGGGGACACTTAACTATGGCTACACCTTC	CASSNRGTLNYGYTF
-	TRBV19	TRBJ2-6	-	TGTGCCAGTAGTATTCGTTCCTCTGGGGCCAACGTCCTGACTTTC	CASSIRSSGANVLTF
TRBD2	TRBV18	TRBJ2-5	-	TGTGCCAGCTCACCTTCGGGACTAGCGGGAGCAGAGACCCAGTACTTC	CASSPSGLAGAETQYF
-	TRBV18	TRBJ1-5	-	TGTGCCAGCTCACCTGGCAATCAGCCCCAGCATTTT	CASSPGNQPQHF
-	TRBV30	TRBJ1-1	-	TGTGCCTGGAGTGTATCGGGGGTCACTGAAGCTTTCTTT	CAWSVSGVTEAFF
-	TRBV12-2	TRBJ1-3	-	TGTGCAAGTCGCTTAGCGCGATTGGGGGCCAAGGCTGGAAACACCATATATTTT	CASRLARLGAKAGNTIYF
-	TRBV5-8	TRBJ1-1	-	TGTGCCAGCAGCTTTGATTCGGGAAGGGGTGAAGCTTTCTTT	CASSFDSGRGEAFF
-	TRBV3-1/TRBV3-2	TRBJ2-3	-	TGTGCCAGCAGCCAATCAATAGGGATTGAAGATACGCAGTATTTT	CASSQSIGIEDTQYF
-	TRBV6-5	TRBJ2-2	-	TGTGCCAGCAGTTACGCCTTGGCGGGCACCGGGGAGCTGTTTTTT	CASSYALAGTGELFF
-	TRBV7-6	TRBJ2-1	-	TGTGCCAGCAGCGCAACCATGAGCTCCTACAATGAGCAGTTCTTC	CASSATMSSYNEQFF
-	TRBV30	TRBJ1-3	-	TGTGCCTGGAGCCTCAGGGGCTCTGGAAACACCATATATTTT	CAWSLRGSGNTIYF
TRBD1	TRBV5-1	TRBJ2-7	-	TGCGCCAGCAGCTTAGACAGGGACTACGAGCAGTACTTC	CASSLDRDYEQYF
-	TRBV7-3	TRBJ2-2	once	TGTGCCAGCAGTCGAGGGGGGCGGAACACCGGGGAGCTGTTTTTT	CASSRGGRNTGELFF
-	TRBV7-2	TRBJ2-2	-	TGTGCCAGCAGCTTAGTTTGGGGGGAGCTGTTTTTT	CASSLVWGELFF
TRBD1	TRBV28	TRBJ1-5	-	TGTGCCAGCCTCCCCGGACAGGGTCGTCAGCCCCAGCATTTT	CASLPGQGRQPQHF